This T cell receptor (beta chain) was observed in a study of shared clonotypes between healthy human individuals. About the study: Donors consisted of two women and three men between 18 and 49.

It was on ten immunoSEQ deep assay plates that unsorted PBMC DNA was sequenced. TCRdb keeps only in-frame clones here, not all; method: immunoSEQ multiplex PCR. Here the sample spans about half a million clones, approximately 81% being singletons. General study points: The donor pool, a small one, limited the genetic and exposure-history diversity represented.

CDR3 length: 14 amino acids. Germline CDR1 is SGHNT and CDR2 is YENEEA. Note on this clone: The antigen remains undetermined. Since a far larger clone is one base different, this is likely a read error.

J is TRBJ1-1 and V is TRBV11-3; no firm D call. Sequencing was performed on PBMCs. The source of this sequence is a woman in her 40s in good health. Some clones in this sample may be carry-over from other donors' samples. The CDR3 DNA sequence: TGTGTCAGCAGCTTAGGTCGAGGGAACACTGAAGCTTTCTTT. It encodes CVSSLGRGNTEAFF.